Sequencing of this T cell receptor (beta chain) was carried out in a study of shared clonotypes between healthy human individuals. Assay used: immunoSEQ multiplex PCR; TCRdb lists only in-frame clones, some missing. This sample yields 2 million to 2.5 million clones, of which roughly 95% are seen a single time; less than 0.15% belongs to the top ten. With regard to this clone: The same CDR3 is also encoded by other DNA sequences in this sample.

Germline CDR1 reads MNHEY; CDR2 reads SVGAGI. V was clipped by 4 bases and J by 7 bases, with 7 bases between them. The CDR3 covers 12 residues. Input material: naive CD4+ T cells sorted from blood. The subset denotes: CD45RA+ positively selected. The receptor was isolated from a man younger than 35 in good health. V is TRBV6-5 and J is TRBJ2-2; D uncertain. The DNA for the CDR3 is TGTGCCAGCAGTTCCGTTGGCGGGGAGCTGTTTTTT. Residues: CASSSVGGELFF.